A single count supports the clone carrying this T cell receptor beta chain. Germline V lookup: CDR1 SGHNT, CDR2 YENEEA. Trimming took off 3 bases at V and 4 bases at J, with 9 bases between the two ends. The CDR3 extends over 13 amino acids. Profiling relied on immunoSEQ multiplex PCR, and the TCRdb table lists in-frame clones only, not all of them. Here the sample spans roughly 170,000 clones, more than 80% being singletons. This entry belongs to a study of blood T cell repertoires in COVID-19. The sample was peripheral blood. V gene TRBV11-3 combines with J gene TRBJ2-5; D is perhaps TRBD2 (6 bases). The origin of this receptor is a human donor in a cohort sampled during active COVID-19. The CDR3 nucleotides are TGTGCCAGCAGCTTCCTGGGGGGAGAGACCCAGTACTTC. It yields the protein CASSFLGGETQYF.